The present T cell receptor beta chain was sequenced within a study of blood T cell repertoires in COVID-19. This table comes from immunoSEQ multiplex PCR, and its TCRdb copy is limited to in-frame clones, with some not included. The profile covers hundreds of thousands of clones, with roughly four fifths appearing a single time and 4.7% taken by the ten largest. Specimen: peripheral blood. This receptor was obtained from a woman in her seventies with acute or convalescent COVID-19.

The chain's CDR3 is CASSQDQGAAGELFF. For the CDR3, the DNA is TGCGCCAGCAGCCAAGATCAGGGGGCAGCGGGGGAGCTGTTTTTT. J is TRBJ2-2 and V is TRBV4-1, with 8 nucleotides matching TRBD1. The CDR3 is 15 residues long. From germline, CDR1 is MGHRA and CDR2 YSYEKL. V lost 0 bases to trimming and J lost 8 bases; unmatched junction nucleotides: 5.